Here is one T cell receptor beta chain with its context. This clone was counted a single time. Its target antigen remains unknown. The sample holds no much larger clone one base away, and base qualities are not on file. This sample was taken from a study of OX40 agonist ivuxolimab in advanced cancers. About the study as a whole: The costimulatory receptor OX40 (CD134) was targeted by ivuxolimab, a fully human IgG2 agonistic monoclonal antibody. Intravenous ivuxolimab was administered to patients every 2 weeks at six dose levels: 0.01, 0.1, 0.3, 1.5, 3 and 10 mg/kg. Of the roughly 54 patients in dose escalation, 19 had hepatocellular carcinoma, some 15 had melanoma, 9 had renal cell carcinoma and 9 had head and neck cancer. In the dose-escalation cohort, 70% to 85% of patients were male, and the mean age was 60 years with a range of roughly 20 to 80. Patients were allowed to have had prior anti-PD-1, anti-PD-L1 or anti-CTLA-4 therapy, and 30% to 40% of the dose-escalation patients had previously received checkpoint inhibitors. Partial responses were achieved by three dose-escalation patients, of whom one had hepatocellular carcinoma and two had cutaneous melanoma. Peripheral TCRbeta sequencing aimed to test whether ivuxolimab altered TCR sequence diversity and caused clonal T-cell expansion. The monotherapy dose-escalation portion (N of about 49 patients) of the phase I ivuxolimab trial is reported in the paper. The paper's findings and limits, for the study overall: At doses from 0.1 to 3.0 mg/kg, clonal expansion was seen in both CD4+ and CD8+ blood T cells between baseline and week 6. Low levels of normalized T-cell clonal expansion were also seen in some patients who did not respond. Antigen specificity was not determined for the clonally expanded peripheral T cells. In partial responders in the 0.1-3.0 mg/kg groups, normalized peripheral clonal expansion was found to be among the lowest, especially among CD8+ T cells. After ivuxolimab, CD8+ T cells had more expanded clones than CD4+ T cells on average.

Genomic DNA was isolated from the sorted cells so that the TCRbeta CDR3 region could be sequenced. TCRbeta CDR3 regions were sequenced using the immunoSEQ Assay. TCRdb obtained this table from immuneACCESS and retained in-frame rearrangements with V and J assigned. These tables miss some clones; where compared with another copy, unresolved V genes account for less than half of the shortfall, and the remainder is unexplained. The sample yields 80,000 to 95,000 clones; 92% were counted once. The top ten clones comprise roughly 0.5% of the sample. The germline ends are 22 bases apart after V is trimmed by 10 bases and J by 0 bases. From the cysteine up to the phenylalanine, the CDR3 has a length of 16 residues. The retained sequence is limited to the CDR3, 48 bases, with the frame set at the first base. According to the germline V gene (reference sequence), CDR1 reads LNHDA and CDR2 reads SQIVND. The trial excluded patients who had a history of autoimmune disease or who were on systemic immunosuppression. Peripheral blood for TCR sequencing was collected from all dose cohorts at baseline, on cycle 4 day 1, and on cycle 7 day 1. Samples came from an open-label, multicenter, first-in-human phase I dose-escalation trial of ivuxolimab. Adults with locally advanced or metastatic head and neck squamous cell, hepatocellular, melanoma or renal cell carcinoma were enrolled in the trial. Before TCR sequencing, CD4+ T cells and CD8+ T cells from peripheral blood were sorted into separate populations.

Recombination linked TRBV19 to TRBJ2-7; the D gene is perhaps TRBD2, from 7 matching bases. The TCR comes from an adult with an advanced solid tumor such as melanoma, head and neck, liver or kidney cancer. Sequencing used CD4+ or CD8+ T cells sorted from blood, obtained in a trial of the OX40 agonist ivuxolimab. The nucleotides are TGTGCCACCCAAAAGAAAGGGGGGGGAAGCTCCTACGAGCAGTACTTC. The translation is CATQKKGGGSSYEQYF.